One and the same sample provided the 4 T cell receptor beta chains below, sequenced in a study of cytomegalovirus exposure and HLA in healthy donors. PCR primers comprised 60 Vbeta and 13 Jbeta primers. Profiled with immunoSEQ multiplex PCR; TCRdb holds only in-frame clones, not every one. The sample records 130,000 to 150,000 clones, approximately 84% being singletons. Sequenced sample: PBMCs. These receptor sequences come from an older woman in good health and CMV-seropositive.

The V call is TRBV5-6, the J call TRBJ2-5, with D maybe TRBD2 (5 bases). The germline V gene has CDR1 SGHDT and CDR2 YYEEEE. The ends were cut back, 4 bases at V and 7 bases at J, with 17 bases in the middle. This CDR3 contains 14 residues. The DNA of the CDR3 is TGTGCCAGCAGCGAAGAAAACGGGATGGGGACCCAGTACTTC. Translation gives CASSEENGMGTQYF.

This clone has a handful of counts. The chain carries TRBV5-4 and TRBJ2-1; TRBD1 aligns across 8 bases. The germline V gene encodes CDR1 SGHNT and CDR2 YYREEE (reference sequence). V shed 4 bases and J 7 bases; nucleotides not matched to a gene: 7. This CDR3 is built from 14 residues. For the CDR3, the DNA is TGTGCCAGCAGCAACGGACAGGGCAGGAATGAGCAGTTCTTC. It codes for CASSNGQGRNEQFF.

This clone has more than one count but fewer than ten. The V call is TRBV28, the J call TRBJ2-5; 15 positions match TRBD2. The germline V gene encodes CDR1 MDHEN and CDR2 SYDVKM. The CDR3 covers 16 residues. V was pared by 6 bases and J by 11 bases, with 13 bases of the junction left unmatched. The CDR3 sequence is CASSLAGTSGRKVQYF. CDR3 coding DNA: TGTGCCAGCAGCCTCGCCGGGACTAGCGGGAGGAAAGTGCAGTACTTC.

The chain is built from TRBV2 and TRBJ2-5, with unresolved D. Germline values: CDR1 SNHLY, CDR2 FYNNEI. V was pared by 3 bases and J by 1 base, with 9 bases between. The CDR3 is made up of 14 amino acids. For the CDR3, the DNA is TGTGCCAGCAGTGATGTGGGCCGCCAAGAGACCCAGTACTTC. As protein: CASSDVGRQETQYF.